This T cell receptor beta chain was found in a study of cytomegalovirus exposure and HLA in healthy donors. To note about this clone: Its antigen is not identified.

Whole-study results and caveats: The authors listed some 150 TCR beta chains as cytomegalovirus-associated. Cytomegalovirus status, reportedly, was diagnosed with high specificity and sensitivity by the classifier. Subsequent analysis found a tendency for first-cohort TCR clusters to co-occur within the approximately 130 validation repertoires.

The germline V gene encodes CDR1 SGHRS and CDR2 YFSETQ. The V segment lost 4 bases and the J segment 3 bases; nucleotides outside the gene matches: 4. This CDR3 spans 15 amino acids. The assay was immunoSEQ multiplex PCR, and TCRdb's table has in-frame clones only and misses some. Of 150,000 to 200,000 clones in the sample, 95% to 97% were seen once. The chain joins TRBV5-1 to TRBJ2-5; 12 bases agree with TRBD2. The receptor was isolated from a woman in her late teens or twenties in good health and CMV-seronegative. Sample: PBMCs. The CDR3 region has the DNA TGCGCCAGCAGCGACCGACTAGCGGGGGAAGAGACCCAGTACTTC. Its protein product is CASSDRLAGEETQYF.